These 20 T cell receptor beta chains originate from one sample sequenced in a study of blood T cell repertoires in COVID-19. This table comes from immunoSEQ multiplex PCR, and its TCRdb copy is limited to in-frame clones, with some not included. This repertoire shows about 200,000 clones, 90% found once; its top ten account for 0.62%. The sequenced sample consisted of peripheral blood. Receptor source: a man aged 50 to 59 with acute or convalescent COVID-19.

The chain has TRBV11-2 and TRBJ1-2; D not resolved. CDR3 length: 14 amino acids. V shed 2 bases and J shed 1 base, with 8 bases lying between them. Germline V gene sequence: CDR1 SGHAT, CDR2 FQNNGV. CDR3 nucleotides: TGTGCCAGCAGCTTAAACAGAGTTAACTATGGCTACACCTTC. It encodes CASSLNRVNYGYTF.

V is TRBV7-2 and J is TRBJ2-3; TRBD2 agrees at 8 bases. V lost 5 bases and J lost 4; bases outside the gene matches: 14. The CDR3 covers 17 residues. Germline assignment: CDR1 SGHTA and CDR2 FQGNSA. CDR3 residues: CASSPRGSSGMSDTQYF. The CDR3 DNA follows: TGTGCCAGCAGCCCGAGGGGGAGTAGCGGGATGTCAGATACGCAGTATTTT. Complete variable domain (other parts from reference TRBV7-2 and TRBJ2-3): GAGVSQSPSNKVTEKGKDVELRCDPISGHTALYWYRQSLGQGLEFLIYFQGNSAPDKSGLPSDRFSAERTGGSVSTLTIQRTQQEDSAVYLCASSPRGSSGMSDTQYFGPGTRLTVL.

V gene TRBV7-9 combines with J gene TRBJ1-1, with D possibly matching TRBD1 (6 bases). The V and J ends lost 1 base and 4 bases respectively, with 10 bases between them. Germline values: CDR1 SEHNR, CDR2 FQNEAQ (reference sequence). This CDR3 comprises 14 residues. The CDR3 loop is CASSLEQGVTEAFF. In nucleotides, the CDR3 is TGTGCCAGCAGCTTAGAACAGGGAGTCACTGAAGCTTTCTTT.

The count of this clone is one. This chain uses TRBV3-1 (or the pseudogene TRBV3-2) with TRBJ2-1; the D is unclear. The CDR3 consists of 13 residues. Trimming cost V 0 bases and J 8 bases, with 8 bases left between them. The germline V gene encodes CDR1 LGHDT and CDR2 YNNKEL (reference sequence). CDR3 nucleotides: TGTGCCAGCAGCCAAGATCCCTTCTATGAGCAGTTCTTC. Amino acids: CASSQDPFYEQFF.

The rearrangement links TRBV5-1 to TRBJ2-2, with TRBD1 as a possible D gene (6 bases). Looked up from germline, CDR1 is SGHRS and CDR2 is YFSETQ. V gave up 1 base and J gave up 6 bases, with 10 bases separating them. The CDR3 is made up of 14 amino acids. CDR3 sequence (DNA): TGCGCCAGCAGCTTGCCCGCAGGGGCCGGGGAGCTGTTTTTT. This encodes CASSLPAGAGELFF.

The rearrangement links TRBV5-4 to TRBJ1-3, with no clear D. V was cut by 4 bases and J by 7 bases, with 12 bases left in between. Germline V gives CDR1 SGHNT, CDR2 YYREEE (reference sequence). This CDR3 has 13 amino acids. CDR3 residues: CASSPARGNTIYF. CDR3 coding DNA: TGTGCCAGCAGCCCCGCTCGAGGGAACACCATATATTTT. The full variable domain, in which reference TRBV5-4 and TRBJ1-3 provide the parts outside the CDR3, is ETGVTQSPTHLIKTRGQQVTLRCSSQSGHNTVSWYQQALGQGPQFIFQYYREEENGRGNFPPRFSGLQFPNYSSELNVNALELDDSALYLCASSPARGNTIYFGEGSWLTVV.

The V and J genes are TRBV28 and TRBJ1-1, with no clear D. V dropped 3 bases and J dropped 0 bases, with 8 bases sitting between them. This CDR3 comprises 14 residues. The germline CDR1 and CDR2 sequences are MDHEN and SYDVKM. The CDR3: CASSLRIMNTEAFF. CDR3 nucleotides: TGTGCCAGCAGTTTGCGGATCATGAACACTGAAGCTTTCTTT.

The chain has TRBV2 and TRBJ1-5; D not resolved. Trimming left V 2 bases short and J 9 bases short, with 14 bases between. The CDR3 loop spans 14 amino acids. Germline values: CDR1 SNHLY, CDR2 FYNNEI. Written as DNA, the CDR3 is TGTGCCAGCAGTGAAATTCCGATGGGAGGGCCCCAGCATTTT. Translated, it gives CASSEIPMGGPQHF. The variable domain in full, with the rest retrieved from reference TRBV2 and TRBJ1-5, is EPEVTQTPSHQVTQMGQEVILRCVPISNHLYFYWYRQILGQKVEFLVSFYNNEISEKSEIFDDQFSVERPDGSNFTLKIRSTKLEDSAMYFCASSEIPMGGPQHFGDGTRLSIL.

This clone was found once. The chain combines TRBV28 with TRBJ2-3; 7 nucleotides agree with TRBD2. The germline gives CDR1 MDHEN, CDR2 SYDVKM. Trimming took 8 bases from V and 3 from J; bases not matched to a gene: 5. The CDR3 totals 13 residues. CDR3: CASGGVGTDTQYF. CDR3 DNA: TGTGCCAGCGGGGGGGTCGGAACAGATACGCAGTATTTT.

V and J are TRBV6-5 and TRBJ1-2, with 8 bases identical to TRBD1. Germline CDR1 reads MNHEY; CDR2 reads SVGAGI. The CDR3 covers 16 residues. J gave up 8 bases and V 4 bases, and 15 bases lay outside the gene matches. The CDR3 loop is CASSSFGQGVRRGYTF. In DNA, the CDR3 is TGTGCCAGCAGTTCCTTTGGACAGGGCGTCCGTAGGGGCTACACCTTC.

The chain employs TRBV7-3 and TRBJ2-3; TRBD2 aligns across 12 bases. The CDR3 spans 14 residues. J was trimmed by 5 bases and V by 4 bases; bases with no gene match: 1. Germline V gene data show CDR1 as SGHTA and CDR2 as FQGTGA. This chain's CDR3 is CASSSGLAGDTQYF. The CDR3 DNA reads as TGTGCCAGCAGCTCGGGACTAGCGGGAGATACGCAGTATTTT.

Points on this clone: Other DNA sequences from this sample encode an identical CDR3 as well. The J gene is TRBJ2-5, the V gene TRBV12-5, with D maybe TRBD1 (5 bases). The V end was cut by 1 base, the J end by 2 bases, with 8 bases between. In germline, CDR1 is LGHNT, CDR2 FRNRAP. The CDR3 loop spans 14 amino acids. CDR3 sequence (DNA): TGTGCTAGTGGTTTGGGGGGCAGTCAAGAGACCCAGTACTTC. Its protein product is CASGLGGSQETQYF. The full variable domain, its missing parts supplied by reference TRBV12-5 and TRBJ2-5, is DARVTQTPRHKVTEMGQEVTMRCQPILGHNTVFWYRQTMMQGLELLAYFRNRAPLDDSGMPKDRFSAEMPDATLATLKIQPSEPRDSAVYFCASGLGGSQETQYFGPGTRLLVL.

The chain links TRBV5-1 to TRBJ1-2; 10 bases are shared with TRBD1. J was trimmed by 6 bases and V by 4 bases; bases with no gene match: 6. CDR1 is SGHRS and CDR2 is YFSETQ in the germline V gene. This CDR3 has 14 residues. The CDR3 region has the DNA TGCGCCAGCAGCCCCGGAGGGACAGGGGATGGCTACACCTTC. This codes for CASSPGGTGDGYTF. The variable domain in full, completed from reference TRBV5-1 and TRBJ1-2, reads KAGVTQTPRYLIKTRGQQVTLSCSPISGHRSVSWYQQTPGQGLQFLFEYFSETQRNKGNFPGRFSGRQFSNSRSEMNVSTLELGDSALYLCASSPGGTGDGYTFGSGTRLTVV.

The genes are TRBV3-1 (or the pseudogene TRBV3-2) and TRBJ2-7; 10 nucleotides align to TRBD2. Germline loops: CDR1 LGHDT, CDR2 YNNKEL (reference sequence). This CDR3 is built from 14 residues. V shed 4 bases and J 3 bases; nucleotides not matched to a gene: 3. CDR3 DNA: TGTGCCAGCAGCCCTAGACTAGCGGGCTACGAGCAGTACTTC. Its translation is CASSPRLAGYEQYF.

A few counts support this clone. The CDR3 protein is CASTPRVTEAFF. CDR3 nucleotides: TGTGCCAGCACCCCACGGGTTACTGAAGCTTTCTTT. The chain is built from TRBV12-3 or TRBV12-4 and TRBJ1-1; D gene ambiguous. The CDR3 extends over 12 amino acids. Trimming took 7 bases from V and 5 from J, leaving 11 bases between them.

The chain links TRBV4-2 to TRBJ2-2; 8 positions match TRBD1. The CDR3 contains 17 residues. With 5 bases clipped from V and 5 bases from J, the junction kept 13 bases outside the gene matches. The germline V gene encodes CDR1 LGHNA and CDR2 YNFKEQ. CDR3 in amino acids: CASSKETGQGKTGELFF. CDR3 sequence (DNA): TGTGCCAGCAGCAAGGAAACTGGACAGGGAAAGACCGGGGAGCTGTTTTTT.

A word on this clone: This sample includes further DNA sequences coding for the same CDR3. V and J are TRBV27 and TRBJ1-1; 10 bases map to TRBD1. V dropped 5 bases and J dropped 0; count of bases not matched to a gene: 3. Germline V gene sequence: CDR1 MNHEY, CDR2 SMNVEV (reference sequence). The CDR3 has 15 amino acids. The CDR3 DNA reads as TGTGCCAGCAGTATGACAGGGGGCCTGAACACTGAAGCTTTCTTT. Its protein is CASSMTGGLNTEAFF.

CDR3 sequence reads: CATSDPRQGRNTGELFF. The DNA for the CDR3 is TGTGCCACCAGTGACCCGCGACAGGGCCGGAACACCGGGGAGCTGTTTTTT. The rearrangement joins TRBV24-1 to TRBJ2-2, with 7 positions matching TRBD1. The junction had 8 bases not matched to a gene; V was cut back by 4 bases and J by 1 base. This CDR3 contains 17 residues. Germline V gene lookup returns CDR1 KGHDR and CDR2 SFDVKD.

The genes are TRBV29-1 and TRBJ1-1, with a possible D match to TRBD1 (5 bases). Trimming took off 3 bases at V and 6 bases at J, with 14 bases between the two ends. Germline V CDR1 and CDR2: SQVTM, ANQGSEA. The CDR3 runs to 13 residues. CDR3 coding DNA: TGCAGCGTTGAGGGAGGGGCCAGGGCTGAAGCTTTCTTT. Translation gives CSVEGGARAEAFF.

This clone was counted once. This chain links TRBV29-1 with TRBJ1-1, with TRBD1 identical over 7 bases. This CDR3 is 12 amino acids long. Germline V gene sequence: CDR1 SQVTM, CDR2 ANQGSEA. The V segment lost 3 bases and the J segment 5 bases; nucleotides outside the gene matches: 3. CDR3 nucleotide sequence: TGCAGCGTTGACAGGGGGAAGACTGAAGCTTTCTTT. Translated: CSVDRGKTEAFF.